These T cell receptor beta chains were read from a single sample in a study of PD-L1 blockade in urothelial cancer. Generated by immunoSEQ multiplex PCR, the TCRdb table keeps only in-frame clones and is missing some. The table includes around 110,000 clones, around 89% detected once. The sequencing used PBMCs, collected around atezolizumab (anti-PD-L1) treatment. The receptors were gathered from a man between 60 and 75 years old with urothelial cancer. CDR3s include the opening cysteine and the closing phenylalanine or tryptophan. Only part of the rows carry a size: once, few, many, or a class if the clone is expanded.

TRBV5-1	TRBJ2-7	.	CASRGPVDYEQYF
TRBV5-6	TRBJ2-7	.	CASSFIRGVSYEQYF
TRBV15	TRBJ1-5	.	CATSRGQWDNQPQHF
TRBV7-3	TRBJ1-6	few	CASSQARRGSPLHF
TRBV5-4	TRBJ2-6	.	CASSLVQGAVGANVLTF
TRBV7-9	TRBJ1-1	.	CASSSGQGWTEAFF
TRBV9	TRBJ2-5	.	CASSGGLAGVETQYF
TRBV28	TRBJ1-1	.	CASSLLGDMNTEAFF
TRBV18	TRBJ1-1	.	CASSPAGGGTEAFF
TRBV7-9	TRBJ2-1	.	CASSKRAGADEQFF
TRBV12-5	TRBJ2-3	.	CASGLVGLAGGKGDTDTQYF
TRBV9	TRBJ1-3	.	CASSKTGDSGNTIYF
TRBV4-1	TRBJ2-7	.	CASSQEGGGTRPYEQYF
TRBV28	TRBJ1-1	.	CASSFQGLNTEAFF
TRBV6-4	TRBJ2-2	.	CASRLAVNTGELFF
TRBV14	TRBJ2-3	.	CASSQVASGAGTQYF
TRBV18	TRBJ1-1	.	CASSQGIQGYAFF
TRBV7-8	TRBJ2-7	.	CASSLERQVRDEQYF
TRBV11-3	TRBJ2-3	many	CASGRGDTDTQYF
TRBV7-9	TRBJ1-4	.	CASSLITDNEKLFF
TRBV6-1	TRBJ2-1	.	CASSDTSGKRQFF
TRBV28	TRBJ1-1	.	CASSWNQGTAFF
TRBV10-2	TRBJ2-3	.	CATYTPLGRLSTDTQYF
TRBV6-5	TRBJ1-5	.	CASSYDFNQPQHF
TRBV15	TRBJ1-2	.	CATSSPWGRGYGYTF
TRBV10-3	TRBJ2-7	once	CAISEFLDRDTYEQYF
TRBV4-2	TRBJ1-1	once	CASSQPGQINTEAFF
TRBV20-1	TRBJ2-3	.	CSARSGETQYF
TRBV29-1	TRBJ2-2	.	CSVGQGADTGELFF
TRBV23-1	TRBJ1-5	few	CASSQSPGRVNQPQHF
TRBV10-1	TRBJ2-7	.	CASSESGQYYEQYF
TRBV4-2	TRBJ1-3	.	CASSQSPGVRAGNTIYF
TRBV28	TRBJ2-7	.	CASKSVGRAPNEQYF
TRBV5-1	TRBJ2-3	.	CASSLGTGDTDTQYF
TRBV5-8	TRBJ1-2	.	CATEAAGLVYGYTF
TRBV18	TRBJ2-1	.	CASSREVGEQFF
TRBV6-5	TRBJ2-3	.	CASTQGGADTQYF
TRBV10-3	TRBJ2-2	.	CAINSGRLAGGGNTGELFF
TRBV2	TRBJ2-1	.	CASSEGLATEQFF
TRBV12-5	TRBJ1-5	.	CASGLVRDRGIGPQHF
TRBV5-3	TRBJ1-1	.	CARAYRGTEAFF
TRBV4-1	TRBJ2-3	.	CASRHQGLAGVVDTQYF
TRBV27	TRBJ1-1	.	CASSRSTGNTEAFF
TRBV4-1	TRBJ1-1	.	CASSPGQGTEAFF
TRBV6-1	TRBJ2-5	.	CASRPAGTSGTQYF
TRBV7-3	TRBJ2-1	.	CASSPSGSHNEQFF
TRBV2	TRBJ1-1	.	CASSPYTEAFF
TRBV5-1	TRBJ2-2	.	CASSLDRGGGNTGELFF
TRBV27	TRBJ2-7	.	CASRSGLAGGLWWEQYF
TRBV5-1	TRBJ2-3	.	CASSLTGPSTDTQYF
TRBV28	TRBJ2-7	.	CASSLSRQGWYEQYF
TRBV27	TRBJ2-7	.	CASSSRPPTYEQYF
TRBV27	TRBJ2-5	.	CASSLRWERQETQYF
TRBV10-3	TRBJ2-5	once	CAISEGGTAREAQYF
TRBV15	TRBJ1-5	.	CATSSTRTGGIQPQHF